This TCR beta chain was observed in a study of blood T cell repertoires in COVID-19. Using immunoSEQ multiplex PCR, the repertoire was profiled, and TCRdb retains in-frame clones only, with some absent. The profile shows under 300,000 clones, around 87% of them singletons. After removal of 3 bases from V and 4 bases from J, the junction contained 8 bases not matched to a gene. Germline CDR1 reads SGHTA; CDR2 reads FQGNSA. CDR3 size: 15 residues. This clonotype originated in a man between 18 and 29 years old with active or convalescent COVID-19. The gene calls are TRBV7-2 and TRBJ2-7, with 8 bases matching TRBD2. The sequenced sample was peripheral blood. CDR3 region: CASSFTTSASYEQYF. The CDR3 DNA follows: TGTGCCAGCAGCTTCACGACTAGCGCTTCTTACGAGCAGTACTTC.